This record looks at one T cell receptor beta chain sequence and its context. This clone was seen repeatedly, ten times or more. Its antigen is currently not known. The sample holds no much larger clone one base away, and base qualities are not on file. The data were taken from a study of metastatic and nonmetastatic thyroid tumors (dated by TCRdb to 2019 to 2021). Regarding the complete study: The researchers compared repertoires between peripheral blood samples and tumor or nodule tissue samples from patients with malignant or benign thyroid disease. General study outcomes and caveats: In both blood and tumor samples, TCR beta diversity was reported to be significantly higher in malignant tumors than in benign nodules.

Clipping removes 4 bases from V and 2 bases from J, with 6 as the unmatched junction base count. CDR1 KGHSH and CDR2 LQKENI were looked up in the germline V gene. The CDR3 runs 16 residues from the cysteine to the phenylalanine. The retained sequence is limited to the CDR3, 48 bases, with the frame set at the first base. The library came from PCR. Instrument on record: Illumina HiSeq 4000. High-throughput sequencing was used to profile the TCR beta-chain CDR3 region of every patient. The authors' analysis ran thus. Drawing on CDR3 differences between clinicopathological groups, the researchers built a classifier meant to tell apart patients with distant-metastatic papillary thyroid cancer. To measure repertoire diversity the researchers used the Shannon index, while the Morisita-Horn index served to gauge how similar the tumor and blood repertoires were. The public reads were reanalyzed by TCRdb: fastp trimming at Q25, MiXCR alignment, in-frame beta chains only. For this entry, the V and J calls and clone size follow TCRdb and not the study's own pipeline. This sample comprises approximately 50,000 clones, 20% to 25% of them detected only once. The ten most abundant clones make up 3.5% to 4.5% of the sample.

No patient had received any treatment before thyroid surgery. The study retrospectively analysed patient clinical samples collected from about 2012 to 2018 using T-cell receptor beta sequencing. The sample taken for sequencing was blood. This chain joins TRBV18 to TRBJ2-3, and 10 junction bases match TRBD2. This receptor was obtained from a female donor with papillary thyroid cancer or a benign thyroid nodule (not recorded which). Some clones in this sample may be carry-over from other donors' samples. The nucleotides read TGTGCCAGCTCACGAAGCGGGAGGGAGGACACAGATACGCAGTATTTT. This encodes CASSRSGREDTDTQYF.